The present entry profiles one T cell receptor beta chain with its context. Its antigen is unknown. A few hundred thousand cells per CD8+ T cell subset were flow-sorted in triplicate. These data belong to a study of CXCR3-negative and CXCR3-positive naive CD8 T cells. General study results and limits: High diversity, comparable across both naive subsets, contrasted with much lower diversity in memory CD8+ cells. Cryopreserved cells partially lost CXCR3 expression, and fresh PBMCs were used in most assays.

With UMI labels, 5' RACE was used to prepare the TRB cDNA libraries. TCRdb reanalyzed the 5' RACE reads and collapses them to one entry per CDR3 protein, without DNA. The sample includes about 23,000 distinct CDR3 sequences. Germline CDR1 SQVTM, CDR2 ANQGSEA. The CDR3 has 14 amino acids. The sequence was collected from a human donor in good health. Some clones in this sample may be carry-over from other donors' samples. J is TRBJ2-1 and V is TRBV29-1; the D gene TCRdb calls, TRBD2, cannot be checked with no DNA. What was sequenced was naive CXCR3- CD8+ T cells from blood. Subset in this sample: CD45RO-CCR7+CD27+CD95- naive CD8+ T cells lacking CXCR3 (TNR3-). The CDR3 loop is CSVGLAGAYNEQFF.